This T cell receptor (beta chain) was identified during a study of cytomegalovirus exposure and HLA in healthy donors. The V gene's germline CDR1 is MGHRA and CDR2 YSYEKL. V trimming: 0 bases; J trimming: 7 bases; junction bases outside the gene matches: 8. CDR3 length equals 15 residues. Primers: 60 Vbeta forward and 13 Jbeta reverse. Libraries were prepared by immunoSEQ multiplex PCR; TCRdb keeps only in-frame clonotypes and omits some of them. The table lists 150,000 to 200,000 clones, around 79% of them singletons. The sample comprised PBMCs. The J gene is TRBJ1-2, the V gene TRBV4-1, with 7 bases that match TRBD1. The receptor was isolated from a woman aged 45-60 years in good health and CMV-seropositive. The CDR3 sequence: CASSQDPDRALGYTF. CDR3 nucleotides: TGCGCCAGCAGCCAAGATCCAGACAGGGCGCTTGGCTACACCTTC.